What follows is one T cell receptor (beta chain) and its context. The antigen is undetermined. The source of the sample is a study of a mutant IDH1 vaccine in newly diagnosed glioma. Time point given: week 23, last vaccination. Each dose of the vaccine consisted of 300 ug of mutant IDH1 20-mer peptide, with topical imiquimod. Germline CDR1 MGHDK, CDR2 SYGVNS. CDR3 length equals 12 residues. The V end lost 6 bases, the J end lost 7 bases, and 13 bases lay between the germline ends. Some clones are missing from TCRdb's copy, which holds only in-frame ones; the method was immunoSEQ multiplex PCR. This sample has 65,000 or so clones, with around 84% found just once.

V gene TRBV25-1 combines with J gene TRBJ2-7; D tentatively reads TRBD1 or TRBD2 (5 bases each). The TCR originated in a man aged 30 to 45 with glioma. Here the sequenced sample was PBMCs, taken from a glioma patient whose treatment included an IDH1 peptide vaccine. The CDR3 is CASRGTAWEQYF. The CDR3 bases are TGTGCCAGCAGAGGGACCGCTTGGGAGCAGTACTTC.